This TCR beta chain was documented in a study of regulatory T cells in long-lasting Graves disease. Across the study: Over-5-year antithyroid drug use with positive TSH receptor antibodies defined persistent Graves' disease in the study.

For this clonotype: Its antigen is not identified.

Study results and limitations: Newly diagnosed disease favored TRBV20-1 and TRBJ2-1 over persistent disease.

The authors built TCR beta libraries using iRepertoire HTBI primers and Arm-PCR of CDR3 regions. TCRdb called the multiplex PCR reads again in MiXCR, with one record for every CDR3 protein. The table lists about 430,000 distinct CDR3 sequences, about 21% of them singletons. CDR3 length: 11 residues. Trimming took off 0 bases at V and 5 bases at J, with 4 bases between the two ends. CDR1 is DFQATT, CDR2 SNEGSKA, per germline (reference sequence). Time point of the sample: persistent/refractory GD, antithyroid drugs over 5 years with positive TRAb. Preparation of the TCR library used RNA extracted from PBMCs.

V usage is TRBV20-1 and J usage is TRBJ1-1; D ambiguous. The sample consisted of peripheral blood mononuclear cells (PBMCs), taken when the disease was refractory, from a patient treated with antithyroid drugs. The sequence derives from a female donor with Graves disease. In nucleotides, the CDR3 is TGCAGTGCTAGAGATTTAACTGAAGCTTTCTTT. Residues: CSARDLTEAFF.